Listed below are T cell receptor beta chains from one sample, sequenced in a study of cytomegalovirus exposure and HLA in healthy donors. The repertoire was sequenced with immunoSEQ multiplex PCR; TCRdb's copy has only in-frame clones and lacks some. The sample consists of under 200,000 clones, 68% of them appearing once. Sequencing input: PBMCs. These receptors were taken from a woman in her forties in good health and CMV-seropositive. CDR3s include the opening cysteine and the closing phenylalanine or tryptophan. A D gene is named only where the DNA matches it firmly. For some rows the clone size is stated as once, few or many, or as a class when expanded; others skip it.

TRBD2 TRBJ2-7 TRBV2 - CASSGIGTNEQYF TGTGCCAGCAGTGGTATCGGGACTAACGAGCAGTACTTC
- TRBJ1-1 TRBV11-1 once CASSWTVYGTEAFF TGTGCCAGCAGCTGGACAGTTTATGGCACTGAAGCTTTCTTT
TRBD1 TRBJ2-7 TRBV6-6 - CASSSGTGGSYEQYF TGTGCCAGCAGTTCCGGGACAGGGGGCTCGTACGAGCAGTACTTC
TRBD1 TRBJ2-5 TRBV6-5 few CASSLDRGPQETQYF TGTGCCAGCAGTCTCGACAGGGGGCCCCAAGAGACCCAGTACTTC
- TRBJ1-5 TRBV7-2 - CASSLLRDQPQHF TGTGCCAGCAGCTTATTACGGGATCAGCCCCAGCATTTT
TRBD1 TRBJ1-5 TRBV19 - CASSVRQGRTYQPQHF TGTGCCAGTAGTGTGCGACAGGGGAGGACGTACCAGCCCCAGCATTTT
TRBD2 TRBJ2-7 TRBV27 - CASSQAGEFYEQYF TGTGCCAGCAGCCAAGCGGGAGAATTCTACGAGCAGTACTTC
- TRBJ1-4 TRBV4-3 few CASSQEYREGEKLFF TGCGCCAGCAGCCAAGAATACAGGGAAGGCGAAAAACTGTTTTTT
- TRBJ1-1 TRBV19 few CASSIAASGTEAFF TGTGCCAGTAGTATAGCGGCGTCGGGGACTGAAGCTTTCTTT
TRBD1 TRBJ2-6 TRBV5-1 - CASSLGDRTSGANVLTF TGCGCCAGCAGCTTGGGGGACAGAACCTCTGGGGCCAACGTCCTGACTTTC
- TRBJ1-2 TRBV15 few CATSRDRANYGYTF TGTGCCACCAGCAGGGACAGAGCTAACTATGGCTACACCTTC
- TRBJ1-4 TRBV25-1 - CASSDGQYNEKLFF TGTGCCAGCAGTGATGGACAGTATAATGAAAAACTGTTTTTT
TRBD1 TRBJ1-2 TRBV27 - CASSGTGPAYVYGYTF TGTGCCAGCAGTGGGACAGGGCCTGCATACGTCTATGGCTACACCTTC
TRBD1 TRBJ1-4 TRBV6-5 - CASSYTGATNEKLFF TGTGCCAGCAGTTACACAGGGGCAACTAATGAAAAACTGTTTTTT